This record concerns one T cell receptor (beta chain) sequence. Recipient blood drawn about 28 days pretransplant and days 30, 100, 180 after. The assay was immunoSEQ multiplex PCR, and TCRdb's table has in-frame clones only and misses some. Here the sample spans approximately 12,000 clones, 75% to 90% being singletons. Trimming stripped 1 base from V and 1 base from J, with 2 bases between. Per the germline V gene, CDR1 is GTSNPN and CDR2 is SVGIG (reference sequence). The CDR3 extends over 12 amino acids. These data originate in a study of T cell clonotyping in hematopoietic cell transplantation. The chain recombines TRBV30 with TRBJ1-5; no reliable D call. The receptor was derived from a female patient in her 60s who had an allogeneic stem cell transplant from an unrelated donor, so the T cells may come from the graft donor. Some clones in this sample may be carry-over from other donors' samples. Source: PBMCs, taken 100 days after allogeneic stem cell transplant. CDR3 sequence reads: CAWSGSNQPQHF. The CDR3 DNA reads as TGTGCCTGGAGTGGCAGCAATCAGCCCCAGCATTTT.